The clone carrying this T cell receptor (beta chain) was recorded a few times. Its antigen is not known. This record belongs to a study of early T cells in non-severe SARS-CoV-2 infection. At the level of the study: Bulk RNA taken from unsorted whole blood was sequenced, leaving chains unpaired.

Study-level points and caveats: VDJdb matching favored anti-spike CD8 responses, missing private and CD4 specificities.

Germline-derived CDR1 and CDR2 are SEHNR and FQNEAQ (reference sequence). Trimming shortened V by 5 bases and J by 5 bases, and 15 bases separated the two germline ends. The CDR3 sequence is 14 residues long. Attached unique molecular identifiers marked individual cDNA molecules. Each CDR3 protein gets one entry after TCRdb re-called the 5' RACE reads with MiXCR. This sample has about 85,000 distinct CDR3 sequences, with 13% to 15% found just once. The sequenced sample was whole blood. This clonotype was sampled from an adult who was a healthcare worker with PCR-confirmed SARS-CoV-2 infection or an uninfected control (not recorded which). The chain couples TRBV7-9 to TRBJ1-1; no clear D. Here the CDR3 reads CASSPLEGWTEAFF. The CDR3 bases are TGTGCCAGCAGCCCCCTTGAGGGATGGACTGAAGCTTTCTTT.